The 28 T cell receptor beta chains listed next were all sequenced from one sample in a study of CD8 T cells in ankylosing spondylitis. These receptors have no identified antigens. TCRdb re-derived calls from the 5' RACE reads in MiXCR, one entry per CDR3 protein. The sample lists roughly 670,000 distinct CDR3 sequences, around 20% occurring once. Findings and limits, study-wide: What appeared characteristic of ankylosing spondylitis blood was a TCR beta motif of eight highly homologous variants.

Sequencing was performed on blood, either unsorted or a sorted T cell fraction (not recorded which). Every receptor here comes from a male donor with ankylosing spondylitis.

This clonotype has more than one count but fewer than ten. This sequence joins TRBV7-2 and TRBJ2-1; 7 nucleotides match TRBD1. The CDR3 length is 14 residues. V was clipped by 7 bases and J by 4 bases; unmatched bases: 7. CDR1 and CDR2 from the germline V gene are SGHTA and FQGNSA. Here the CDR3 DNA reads TGTGCCAGCAACCCCGGACAGGCTTACAATGAGCAGTTCTTC. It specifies CASNPGQAYNEQFF. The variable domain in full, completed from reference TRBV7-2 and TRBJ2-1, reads GAGVSQSPSNKVTEKGKDVELRCDPISGHTALYWYRQSLGQGLEFLIYFQGNSAPDKSGLPSDRFSAERTGGSVSTLTIQRTQQEDSAVYLCASNPGQAYNEQFFGPGTRLTVL.

DNA of the CDR3: TGTGCCAGCTCCCGGGAATCGAACACCGGGGAGCTGTTTTTT. As protein: CASSRESNTGELFF. V gene TRBV2 combines with J gene TRBJ2-2, with TRBD2 as a possible D gene (5 bases). The CDR3 is 14 residues long. Germline V gives CDR1 SNHLY, CDR2 FYNNEI. The germline V and J ends were trimmed by 8 bases and 0 bases, with 10 bases remaining between them.

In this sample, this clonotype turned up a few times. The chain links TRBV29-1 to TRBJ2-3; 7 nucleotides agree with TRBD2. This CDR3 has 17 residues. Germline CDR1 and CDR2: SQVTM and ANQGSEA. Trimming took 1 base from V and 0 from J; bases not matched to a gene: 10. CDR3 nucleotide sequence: TGCAGCGTTGAAGGAAACCCCTGGGAGGGTAGCACAGATACGCAGTATTTT. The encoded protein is CSVEGNPWEGSTDTQYF.

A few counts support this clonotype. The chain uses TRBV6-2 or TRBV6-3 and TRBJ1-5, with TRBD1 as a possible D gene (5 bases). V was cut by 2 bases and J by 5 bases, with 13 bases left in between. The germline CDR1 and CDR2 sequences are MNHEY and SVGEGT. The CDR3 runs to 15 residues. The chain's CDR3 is CASSYAQGIYQPQHF. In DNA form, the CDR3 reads TGTGCCAGCAGTTACGCCCAGGGTATTTATCAGCCCCAGCATTTT.

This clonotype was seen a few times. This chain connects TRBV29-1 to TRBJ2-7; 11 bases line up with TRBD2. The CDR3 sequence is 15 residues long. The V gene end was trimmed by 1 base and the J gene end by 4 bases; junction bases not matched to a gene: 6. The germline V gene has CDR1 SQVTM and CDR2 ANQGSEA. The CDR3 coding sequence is TGCAGCGTTGAAGGACTAGCGGGACAACTTTACGAGCAGTACTTC. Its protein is CSVEGLAGQLYEQYF.

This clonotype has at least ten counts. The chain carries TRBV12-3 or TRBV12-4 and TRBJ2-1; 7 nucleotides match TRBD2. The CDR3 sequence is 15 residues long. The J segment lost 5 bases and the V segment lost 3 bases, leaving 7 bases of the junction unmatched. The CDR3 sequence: CASSFRGVENNEQFF. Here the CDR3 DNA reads TGTGCCAGCAGTTTCCGGGGGGTGGAGAACAATGAGCAGTTCTTC.

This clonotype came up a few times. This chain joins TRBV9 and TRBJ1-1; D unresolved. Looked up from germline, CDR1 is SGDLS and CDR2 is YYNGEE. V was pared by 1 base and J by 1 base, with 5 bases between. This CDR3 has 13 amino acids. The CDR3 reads CASSVTPNTEAFF. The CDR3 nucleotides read TGTGCCAGCAGCGTAACCCCGAACACTGAAGCTTTCTTT.

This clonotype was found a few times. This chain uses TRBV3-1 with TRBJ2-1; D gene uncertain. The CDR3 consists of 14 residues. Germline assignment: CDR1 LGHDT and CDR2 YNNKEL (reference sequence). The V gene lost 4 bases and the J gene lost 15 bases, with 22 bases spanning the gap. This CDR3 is CASSPADGHWVAFF. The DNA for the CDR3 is TGTGCCAGCAGCCCCGCCGACGGTCATTGGGTAGCGTTCTTC.

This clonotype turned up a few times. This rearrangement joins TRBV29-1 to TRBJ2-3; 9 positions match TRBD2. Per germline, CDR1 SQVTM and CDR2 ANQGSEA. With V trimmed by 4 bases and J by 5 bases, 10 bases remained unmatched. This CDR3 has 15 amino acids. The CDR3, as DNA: TGCAGCGTTGGTGGCGGGAGGGCCCGTGGAGATACGCAGTATTTT. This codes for CSVGGGRARGDTQYF.

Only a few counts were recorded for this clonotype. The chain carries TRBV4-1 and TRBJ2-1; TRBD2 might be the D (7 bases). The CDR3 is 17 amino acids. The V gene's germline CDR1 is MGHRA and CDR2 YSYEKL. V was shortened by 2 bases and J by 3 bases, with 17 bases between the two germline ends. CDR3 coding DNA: TGCGCCAGCAGCCAACACCCCCGGGGGGCCCTCTACAATGAGCAGTTCTTC. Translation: CASSQHPRGALYNEQFF.

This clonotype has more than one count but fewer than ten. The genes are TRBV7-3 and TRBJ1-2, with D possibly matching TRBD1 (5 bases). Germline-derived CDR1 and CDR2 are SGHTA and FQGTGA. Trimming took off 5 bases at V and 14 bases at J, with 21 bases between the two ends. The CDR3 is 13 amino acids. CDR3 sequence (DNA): TGTGCCAGCAGCATTACTGACAGCGGGTGGCAGACCTTC. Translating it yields CASSITDSGWQTF. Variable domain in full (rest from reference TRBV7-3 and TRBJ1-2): GAGVSQTPSNKVTEKGKYVELRCDPISGHTALYWYRQSLGQGPEFLIYFQGTGAADDSGLPNDRFFAVRPEGSVSTLKIQRTERGDSAVYLCASSITDSGWQTFGSGTRLTVV.

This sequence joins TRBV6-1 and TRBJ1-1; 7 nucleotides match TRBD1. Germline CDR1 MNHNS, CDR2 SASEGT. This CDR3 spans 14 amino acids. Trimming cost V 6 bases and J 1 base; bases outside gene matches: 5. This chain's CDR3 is CASRRDSGNTEAFF. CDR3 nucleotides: TGTGCCAGCAGAAGGGACAGTGGGAACACTGAAGCTTTCTTT.

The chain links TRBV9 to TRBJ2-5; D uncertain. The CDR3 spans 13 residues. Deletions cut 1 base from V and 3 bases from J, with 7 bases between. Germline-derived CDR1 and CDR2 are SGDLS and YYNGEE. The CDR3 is CASSVIAEETQYF. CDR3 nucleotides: TGTGCCAGCAGCGTAATTGCGGAAGAGACCCAGTACTTC.

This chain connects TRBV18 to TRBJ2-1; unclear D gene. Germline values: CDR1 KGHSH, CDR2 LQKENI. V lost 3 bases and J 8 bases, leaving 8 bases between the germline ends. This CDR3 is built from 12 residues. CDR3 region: CASSPLVDEQFF. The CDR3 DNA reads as TGTGCCAGCTCACCTCTTGTAGATGAGCAGTTCTTC.

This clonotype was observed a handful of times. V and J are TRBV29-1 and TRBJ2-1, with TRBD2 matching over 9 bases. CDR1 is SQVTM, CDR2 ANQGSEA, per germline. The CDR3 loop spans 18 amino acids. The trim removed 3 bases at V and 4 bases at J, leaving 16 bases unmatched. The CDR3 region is CSVDDPNFSGGSYNEQFF. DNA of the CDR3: TGCAGCGTTGACGATCCTAACTTTAGCGGGGGAAGTTACAATGAGCAGTTCTTC.

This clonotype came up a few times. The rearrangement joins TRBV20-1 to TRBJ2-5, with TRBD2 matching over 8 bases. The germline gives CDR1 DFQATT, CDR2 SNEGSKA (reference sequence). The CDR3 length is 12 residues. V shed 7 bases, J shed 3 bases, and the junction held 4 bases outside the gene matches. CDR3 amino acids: CSGGGPKETQYF. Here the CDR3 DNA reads TGCAGTGGCGGGGGGCCTAAAGAGACCCAGTACTTC.

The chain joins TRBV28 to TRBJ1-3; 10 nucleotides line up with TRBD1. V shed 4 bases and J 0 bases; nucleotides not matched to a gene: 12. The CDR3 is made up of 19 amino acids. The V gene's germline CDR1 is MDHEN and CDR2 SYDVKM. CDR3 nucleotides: TGTGCCAGCAGTTACCCGCTGGGGGACAGGGGAACCTCTGGAAACACCATATATTTT. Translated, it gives CASSYPLGDRGTSGNTIYF.

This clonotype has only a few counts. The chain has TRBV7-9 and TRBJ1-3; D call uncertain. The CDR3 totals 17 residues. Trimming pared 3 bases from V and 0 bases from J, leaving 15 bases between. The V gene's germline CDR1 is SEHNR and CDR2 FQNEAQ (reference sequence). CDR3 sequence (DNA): TGTGCCAGCAGCTTCGAGGGTTTAGTCAGCTCTGGAAACACCATATATTTT. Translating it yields CASSFEGLVSSGNTIYF. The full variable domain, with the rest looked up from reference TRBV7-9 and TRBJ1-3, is DTGVSQNPRHKITKRGQNVTFRCDPISEHNRLYWYRQTLGQGPEFLTYFQNEAQLEKSRLLSDRFSAERPKGSFSTLEIQRTEQGDSAMYLCASSFEGLVSSGNTIYFGEGSWLTVV.

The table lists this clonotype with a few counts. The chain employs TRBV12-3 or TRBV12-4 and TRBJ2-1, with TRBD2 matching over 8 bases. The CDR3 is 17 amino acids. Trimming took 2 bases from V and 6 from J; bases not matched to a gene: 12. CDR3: CASSLMVLAGGSNEQFF. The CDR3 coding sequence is TGTGCCAGCAGTTTAATGGTCTTGGCGGGAGGCTCCAATGAGCAGTTCTTC.

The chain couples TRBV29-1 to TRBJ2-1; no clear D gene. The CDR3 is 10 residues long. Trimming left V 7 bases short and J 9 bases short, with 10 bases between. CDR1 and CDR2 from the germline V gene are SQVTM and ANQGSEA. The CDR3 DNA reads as TGCAGCGCCATCCCGCCTGAGCAGTTCTTC. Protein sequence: CSAIPPEQFF.

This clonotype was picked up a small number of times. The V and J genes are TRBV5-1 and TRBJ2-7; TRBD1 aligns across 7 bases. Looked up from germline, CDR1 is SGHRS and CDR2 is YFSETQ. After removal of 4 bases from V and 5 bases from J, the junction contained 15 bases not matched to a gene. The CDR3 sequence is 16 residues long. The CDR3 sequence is CASSRTTGQPNDEQYF. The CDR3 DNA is TGCGCCAGCAGCCGGACAACGGGACAGCCTAACGACGAGCAGTACTTC.

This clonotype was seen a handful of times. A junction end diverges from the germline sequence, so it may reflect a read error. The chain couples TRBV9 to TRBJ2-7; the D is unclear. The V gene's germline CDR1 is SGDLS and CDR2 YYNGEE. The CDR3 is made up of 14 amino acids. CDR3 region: CASSAHLTSDEQYF. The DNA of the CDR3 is TGTGCCAGCAGCGCCCACTTGACCTCCGACGAGCAGTACTTC. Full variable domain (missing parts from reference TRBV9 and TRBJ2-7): DSGVTQTPKHLITATGQRVTLRCSPRSGDLSVYWYQQSLDQGLQFLIQYYNGEERAKGNILERFSAQQFPDLHSELNLSSLELGDSALYFCASSAHLTSDEQYFGPGTRLTVT.

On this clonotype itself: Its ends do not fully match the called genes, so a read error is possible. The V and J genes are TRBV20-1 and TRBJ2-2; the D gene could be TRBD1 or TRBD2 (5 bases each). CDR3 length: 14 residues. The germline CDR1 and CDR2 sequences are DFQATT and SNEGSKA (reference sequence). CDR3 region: CSARGQGDTGEPFF. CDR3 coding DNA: TGCAGTGCTAGGGGGCAGGGAGACACCGGGGAGCCGTTTTTT.

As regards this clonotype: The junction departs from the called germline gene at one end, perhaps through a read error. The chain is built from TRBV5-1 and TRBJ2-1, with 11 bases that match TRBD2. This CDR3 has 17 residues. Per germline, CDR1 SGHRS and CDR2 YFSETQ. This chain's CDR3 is CASSKDTSGSSYNGQFF. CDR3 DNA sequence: TGCGCCAGCAGCAAGGATACTAGCGGGAGCTCCTACAATGGGCAGTTCTTC.

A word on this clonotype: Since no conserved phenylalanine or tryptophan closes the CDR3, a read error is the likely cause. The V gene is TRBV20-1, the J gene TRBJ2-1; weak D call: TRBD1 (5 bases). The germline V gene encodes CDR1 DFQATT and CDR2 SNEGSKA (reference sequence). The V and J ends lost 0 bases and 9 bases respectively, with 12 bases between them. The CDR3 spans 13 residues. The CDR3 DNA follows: TGCAGTGCTAGAGAGACAGTTCTGGGTGAGCAGTTCCTC. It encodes CSARETVLGEQFL.

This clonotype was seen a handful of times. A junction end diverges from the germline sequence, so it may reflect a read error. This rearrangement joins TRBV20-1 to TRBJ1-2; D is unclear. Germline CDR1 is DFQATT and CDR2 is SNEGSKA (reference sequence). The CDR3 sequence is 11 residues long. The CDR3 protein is CSARDIGSVAF. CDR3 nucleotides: TGCAGTGCTAGAGATATCGGGTCCGTCGCCTTC.

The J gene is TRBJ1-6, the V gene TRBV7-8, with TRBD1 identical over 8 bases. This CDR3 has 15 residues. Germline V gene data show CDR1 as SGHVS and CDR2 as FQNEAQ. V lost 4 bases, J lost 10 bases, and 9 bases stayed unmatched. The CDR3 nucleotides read TGTGCCAGCAGCTCTGGACAGGGTTGGGGCTCACCCCTCCACTTT. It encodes CASSSGQGWGSPLHF.

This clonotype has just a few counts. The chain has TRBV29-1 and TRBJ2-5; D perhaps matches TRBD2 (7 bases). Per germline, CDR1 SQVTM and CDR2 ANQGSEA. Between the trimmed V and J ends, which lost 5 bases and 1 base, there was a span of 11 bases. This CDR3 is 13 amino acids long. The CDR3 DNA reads TGCAGCGTTCAGCGGGACATCCAAGAGACCCAGTACTTC. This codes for CSVQRDIQETQYF.